This T cell receptor beta chain appears in the sequencing data of a study of blood T cells in healthy people across ages. V gave up 3 bases and J gave up 9 bases, with 9 bases separating them. The CDR3 length is 12 residues. Primers used in a second PCR of about 6 to 12 cycles were a sample-barcoded 5' primer and a J-beta primer mix. TCRdb reprocessed the 5' RACE reads via MiXCR and lists one record per CDR3 protein. This table has approximately 350,000 distinct CDR3 sequences, approximately 52% appearing once. Staff drew ten milliliters of peripheral blood from each donor. The sequence derives from a man aged 55 to 70 in good health. V usage is TRBV12-3 or TRBV12-4 and J usage is TRBJ2-4; D may be TRBD1 or TRBD2 (5 bases each). Source material: blood. The CDR3 sequence: CASSFGAGIQYF. The CDR3, as DNA: TGTGCCAGCAGTTTTGGGGCGGGCATTCAGTACTTC.